This T cell receptor (beta chain) was identified during a study of OX40 agonist ivuxolimab in advanced cancers. Turning to the study itself: With a range of roughly 20 to 80, age averaged approximately 60 years, and about 82% were male.

Data came from immunoSEQ multiplex PCR; TCRdb stores just in-frame clones and leaves some out. The data contain approximately 61,000 clones, 80% of them singletons. The CDR3 sequence is 11 residues long. V lost 4 bases and J 9 bases, leaving 4 bases between the germline ends. The TCR comes from an adult with an advanced solid tumor such as melanoma, head and neck, liver or kidney cancer. V and J are TRBV23-1 and TRBJ1-6; D is ambiguous. TRBV23-1 is an ORF, with its function uncertain. Here the sequenced sample was CD4+ or CD8+ T cells sorted from blood, taken in a trial of the OX40 agonist ivuxolimab. CDR3 nucleotides: TGCGCCAGCAGTCTCGGTTCACCCCTCCACTTT. Residues: CASSLGSPLHF.